The sequence of this T cell receptor beta chain was determined in a study of Ad26.COV2.S vaccination and SARS-CoV-2 variants. In the study overall: Trial arm assignment for the donor was COV1001 Ad26.COV2.S.

Regarding treatment: about 20 received Ad26.COV2.S at low or high dose, single or two shots; about 5 received placebo; per-sample allocation not given. Repertoires come from day 63 after the first vaccine or placebo injection. TCRdb's copy holds only in-frame clones and misses some; the assay was immunoSEQ multiplex PCR. The table has 350,000 to 500,000 clones, approximately 92% seen once; the top ten hold over 2%. The V gene lost 2 bases and the J gene lost 3 bases, with 11 bases spanning the gap. This CDR3 has 14 amino acids. CDR1 and CDR2 from the germline V gene are LNHNV and YYDKDF (reference sequence). Whole-study results and caveats: Vaccinees reportedly had broad spike-specific CD8+ and CD4+ T cell responses.

Points on this clone: The target antigen is unknown.

The genes are TRBV15 and TRBJ2-7; D is unclear. The source of this sequence is a person aged 18-60 years who received the Ad26.COV2.S COVID-19 vaccine or a placebo. The sample was peripheral blood, taken in a trial of Ad26.COV2.S vaccine versus placebo. The CDR3 coding sequence is TGTGCCACCAGCAGATATGACACTCTCTACGAGCAGTACTTC. Its protein product is CATSRYDTLYEQYF.